This T cell receptor (beta chain) was recovered during a study of T cells in Graves' hyperthyroidism and ophthalmopathy (dated by TCRdb to 2018 to 2020). About the full investigation: Peripheral blood samples were taken at initial diagnosis, before any treatment was given. Once sampling was done, hyperthyroidism patients were given methimazole at a starting dose of 30 mg daily, whereas ophthalmopathy patients were given high-dose intravenous methylprednisolone. The roughly 94 discovery patients were randomly divided into training and test sets at a 7:3 ratio. An independent validation cohort of under 20 hyperthyroidism patients and more than 15 patients who later progressed to ophthalmopathy tested prospective prediction of ophthalmopathy. Thyroid tissue and blood T-cell repertoires from about six Graves' hyperthyroidism patients were also compared in the study. The paper reports TCR Vbeta CDR3 sequencing of some 140 peripheral blood samples: under 45 ophthalmopathy, fewer than 85 hyperthyroidism and around 17 progressor patients. TCR V-J signatures able to tell the groups apart were searched for in a discovery cohort of approximately 95 patients, of whom over 40 had Graves' ophthalmopathy and around 56 had stable Graves' hyperthyroidism.

Measured from the cysteine to the phenylalanine, the CDR3 is 16 residues long. This entry keeps only the CDR3 DNA: 48 bases, framed from base 1. Trimmed from V: 3 bases; trimmed from J: 0 bases; junction bases lacking a gene match: 6. Per the germline V gene, WSHSY is the CDR1 and SAAADI is the CDR2. Comments on this clonotype: The antigen it recognizes is unknown. Base qualities were left out, and no much larger clone turns up one base away.

The TCR beta CDR3 regions were amplified from the RNA transcripts. A first-round RT-PCR of the TCR CDR3 used the HTBI primer set with the Qiagen OneStep RT-PCR kit. The libraries were constructed in a second round of multiplex PCR and then size-selected and purified. Libraries were sequenced paired-end with 100 bp reads on an Illumina HiSeq2000. Under the source paper's analysis protocol: Raw data were processed with SOAPnuke, discarding reads with adapters, uncalled bases, mean Phred below 15, or no exact constant-primer or identifier match. High-quality paired reads were merged using COPE v1.2.5, and each unique nucleotide sequence was defined as a clonotype. MiTCR v1.1 was used to align clonotypes to the IMGT TRBV, TRBD and TRBJ reference segments. Analysis was restricted to V-J combinations with a frequency above 0.0001, which covered 99.2% of repertoires. The TCS score was defined as F50 (clonal expansion) divided by E x V (chaos), with BLOSUM62-based TCRdist calculated between CDR3 peptides within each V-J. Welch's t-statistics and random forest reduced 514 V-J features to under 15, which were used in a naive Bayes classifier (R e1071). TCRdb cleaned the public reads at Q25 with fastp, built clones with MiXCR and kept in-frame beta chains. Rows matching on CDR3 protein sequence are summarized as one entry with the most common DNA and genes. The V and J calls were determined by TCRdb, not by the authors. The sample records 490,000 or so distinct CDR3 sequences, around 20% of which are singletons. The ten largest account for approximately 50% of the sample.

Here is what the overall study found, with its caveats: Ophthalmopathy was separated from stable hyperthyroidism by a 13 V-J signature model, with approximately 86% sensitivity and approximately 81% specificity obtained in cross-validation and 80%/75% obtained in testing. No statistical method was used to fix the sample size in advance, and group allocation was not hidden from the investigators. Blood samples also contained most of the expanded thyroid clonotypes (frequency above 0.001), which suggests that blood repertoires may reflect thyroid immune responses. In validation, progression to ophthalmopathy was predicted by the model with almost 71% sensitivity and 72.22% specificity, a median of approximately 7.1 months before onset.

In the ophthalmopathy patients, disease was moderately to severely active, with a Clinical Activity Score of 3 or more, a NOSPECS grade of 4 or more, and a duration of less than 3 months. Exclusion was applied to patients with uncontrolled infections, other autoimmune diseases, pregnancy or lactation. Diagnoses relied on clinical symptoms, serum thyroxine and TRAb, thyroid ultrasound and orbital computed tomography. PBMCs were separated from roughly 10 ml of fresh peripheral blood using Ficoll-Paque density gradient centrifugation. Total RNA was extracted using Trizol reagent, and RNA quality was assessed on an Agilent 2100 Bioanalyzer.

The sequence links TRBV10-2 to TRBJ2-3, and 7 junctional nucleotides match TRBD1. Sequencing was performed on blood. This sequence was found in a man aged 40-50 years with Graves' ophthalmopathy. CDR3 loop: CASSDLRGRSTDTQYF. At the DNA level, the sequence is TGCGCCAGCAGTGATTTGAGGGGGCGGAGCACAGATACGCAGTATTTT.